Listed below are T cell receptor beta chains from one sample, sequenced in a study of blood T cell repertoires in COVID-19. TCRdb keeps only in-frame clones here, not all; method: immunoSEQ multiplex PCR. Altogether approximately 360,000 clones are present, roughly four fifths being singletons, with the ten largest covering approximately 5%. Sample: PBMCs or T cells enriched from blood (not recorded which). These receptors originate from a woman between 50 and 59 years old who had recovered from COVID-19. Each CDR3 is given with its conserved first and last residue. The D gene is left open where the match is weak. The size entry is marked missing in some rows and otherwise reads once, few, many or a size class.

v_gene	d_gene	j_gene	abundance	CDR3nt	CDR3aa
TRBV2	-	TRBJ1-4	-	TGTGCCAGCTACCTGCCGGGGGGGCCGGGTGAAAAACTGTTTTTT	CASYLPGGPGEKLFF
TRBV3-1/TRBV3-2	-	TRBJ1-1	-	TGTGCCAGCAGCCAGGTTGGCGGGACTGAAGCTTTCTTT	CASSQVGGTEAFF
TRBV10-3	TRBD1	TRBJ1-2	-	TGTGCCATCAGGGGAGACAGGGGGCATGGCTACACCTTC	CAIRGDRGHGYTF
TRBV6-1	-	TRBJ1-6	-	TGTGCCAGCAGTGAAGGTTTGTCGGGACTTAATTCACCCCTCCACTTT	CASSEGLSGLNSPLHF
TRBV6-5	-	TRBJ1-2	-	TGTGCCAGCAGTAACGCTCAGGGATATGGCTACACCTTC	CASSNAQGYGYTF
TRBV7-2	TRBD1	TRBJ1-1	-	TGTGCCAGCAGCCTTCGGACAGGGGGCATGAACACTGAAGCTTTCTTT	CASSLRTGGMNTEAFF
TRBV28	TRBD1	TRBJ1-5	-	TGTGCCAGTGCTCCGGGACAGTATCGTGTTCAGCCCCAGCATTTT	CASAPGQYRVQPQHF
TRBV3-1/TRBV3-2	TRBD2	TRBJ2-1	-	TGTGCCAGCAGCCAAGTGACTAGCGCATTGGTCTTC	CASSQVTSALVF
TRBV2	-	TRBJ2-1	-	TGTGCCAGCAGTGTCAGCGCCTACAATGAGCAGTTCTTC	CASSVSAYNEQFF
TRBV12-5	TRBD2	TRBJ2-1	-	TGTGCTAGTGGTTTGGTAACGGGGGGAAATGAGCAGTTCTTC	CASGLVTGGNEQFF
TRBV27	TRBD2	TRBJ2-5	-	TGTGCCAGCAGTTCTAGGACTAGCGGGAGGATGGAGACCCAGTACTTC	CASSSRTSGRMETQYF
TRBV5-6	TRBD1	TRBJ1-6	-	TGTGCCAGCAGCTCATCCGGGACAGGGAGTCATTCACCCCTCCACTTT	CASSSSGTGSHSPLHF
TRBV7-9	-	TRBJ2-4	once	TGTGCCAGCAGCCGACGGGACATTCAGTACTTC	CASSRRDIQYF
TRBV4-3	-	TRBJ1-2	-	TGCGCCAGCAGCCAAGATCCAGCAGGCGCGAACTATGGCTACACCTTC	CASSQDPAGANYGYTF
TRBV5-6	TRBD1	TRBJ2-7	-	TGTGCCAGCAGCTTAGTGGACAGGGGGCCCTACGAGCAGTACTTC	CASSLVDRGPYEQYF
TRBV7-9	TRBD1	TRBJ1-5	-	TGTGCCAGCGGCCAGGGACAGAACAATCAGCCCCAGCATTTT	CASGQGQNNQPQHF
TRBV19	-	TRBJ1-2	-	TGTGCCAGTCGTCGGACTCCTGGGGAGGGCTACACCTTC	CASRRTPGEGYTF
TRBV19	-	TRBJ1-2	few	TGTGCCAGTAGTTTCCCGGGAAGCCTCGCCGCCTTC	CASSFPGSLAAF
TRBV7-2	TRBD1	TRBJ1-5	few	TGTGCCAGCAGCCCTAGACAGGGGGATCAGCCCCAGCATTTT	CASSPRQGDQPQHF
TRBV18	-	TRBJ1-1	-	TGTGCCAGCTGGAGGGACCGGGGGGCAAACACTGAAGCTTTCTTT	CASWRDRGANTEAFF
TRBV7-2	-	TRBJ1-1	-	TGTGCCAGCAGCTTAGCGAAATTTGGGGCGGGGTTGAACACTGAAGCTTTCTTT	CASSLAKFGAGLNTEAFF
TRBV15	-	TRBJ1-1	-	TGTGCCACCAGCAGAGACGACAAGAGGGCCACTGAAGCTTTCTTT	CATSRDDKRATEAFF
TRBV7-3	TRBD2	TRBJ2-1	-	TGTGCCAGCAGCCTATCCGGGACTAGCGACTCCTACAATGAGCAGTTCTTC	CASSLSGTSDSYNEQFF
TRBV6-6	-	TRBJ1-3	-	TGTGCCAGCAGTTATCAGGGTAGGGGAAACACCATATATTTT	CASSYQGRGNTIYF
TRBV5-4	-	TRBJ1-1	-	TGTGCCAGCAGCTTGGTTTGGGGGGGGAGCGCCCCTGAAGCTTTCTTT	CASSLVWGGSAPEAFF
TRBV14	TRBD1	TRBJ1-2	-	TGTGCCAGCAGCCCGGGACAGGGGGCGCGAGGCTACACCTTC	CASSPGQGARGYTF
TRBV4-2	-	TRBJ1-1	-	TGTGCCAGCAGCCAAGCAAGCAAGAACACTGAAGCTTTCTTT	CASSQASKNTEAFF
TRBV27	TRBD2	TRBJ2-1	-	TGTGCCAGCAGTTGGGGGGGCTCCTACAATGAGCAGTTCTTC	CASSWGGSYNEQFF
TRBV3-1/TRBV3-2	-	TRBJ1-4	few	TGTGCCAGCAGCCCGACGGCGGGTACCCCTAATGAAAAACTGTTTTTT	CASSPTAGTPNEKLFF
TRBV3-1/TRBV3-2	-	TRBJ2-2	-	TGTGCCAGCAGCCAAAGGGAGTTCGGCCGTTTACTTGGGGCCGGGGAGCTGTTTTTT	CASSQREFGRLLGAGELFF
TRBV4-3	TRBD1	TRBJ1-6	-	TGCGCCAGCAGCCGGCGGGACAGGGATAATTCACCCCTCCACTTT	CASSRRDRDNSPLHF
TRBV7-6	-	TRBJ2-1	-	TGTGCCAGCAGTGGATTAGGCAGGGACTACAATGAGCAGTTCTTC	CASSGLGRDYNEQFF
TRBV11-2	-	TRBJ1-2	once	TGTGCCAGCAGCCCGGAAGGACAGAGATACAATGGCTACACCTTC	CASSPEGQRYNGYTF
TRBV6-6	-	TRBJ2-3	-	TGTGCCAGCAGTTCGTCGGTTGCGGGGTCAGCAGATACGCAGTATTTT	CASSSSVAGSADTQYF
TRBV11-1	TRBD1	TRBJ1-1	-	TGTGCCAGCAGCCGGGACAGGTCTGAAGCTTTCTTT	CASSRDRSEAFF
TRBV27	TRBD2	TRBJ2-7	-	TGTGCCAGCAGTGCTGGACTAGCGGCCTACGAGCAGTACTTC	CASSAGLAAYEQYF
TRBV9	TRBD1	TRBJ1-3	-	TGTGCCAGCAGCGCACAGGGGAAAGACACCATATATTTT	CASSAQGKDTIYF
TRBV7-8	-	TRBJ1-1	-	TGTGCCAGCAGCCAAGAGGTGAGGGACACTGAAGCTTTCTTT	CASSQEVRDTEAFF
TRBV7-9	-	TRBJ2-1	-	TGTGCCAGCAGCTTCAGCAACTCGGGCAATGAGCAGTTCTTC	CASSFSNSGNEQFF
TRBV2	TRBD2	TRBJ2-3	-	TGTGCCAGCAGCAGGACTAGCGGCACAGATACGCAGTATTTT	CASSRTSGTDTQYF
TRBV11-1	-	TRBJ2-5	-	TGTGCCAGCAGCTTAGGCGCGCGAGAGACCCAGTACTTC	CASSLGARETQYF
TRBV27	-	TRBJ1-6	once	TGTGCCAGCAGTTTCTCCAGGCGAAGCTCCTATAATTCACCCCTCCACTTT	CASSFSRRSSYNSPLHF
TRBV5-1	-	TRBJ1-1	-	TGCGCCAGCAGCTTGATGGGGCAGGGCCAGAACACTGAAGCTTTCTTT	CASSLMGQGQNTEAFF
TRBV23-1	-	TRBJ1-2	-	TGCGCCAGCCCCCGGGGGGATGGCTACACCTTC	CASPRGDGYTF
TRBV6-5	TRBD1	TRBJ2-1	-	TGTGCCAGCACCGGGACAGGGGGCGACAATGAGCAGTTCTTC	CASTGTGGDNEQFF
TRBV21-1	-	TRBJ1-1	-	TGTGCCAGCAGCTTCGGACAGGGTGGCACTGAAGCTTTCTTT	CASSFGQGGTEAFF
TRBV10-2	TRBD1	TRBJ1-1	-	TGCGCCAGCAGTGGTAACACAGGGGCAAATGCTGAAGCTTTCTTT	CASSGNTGANAEAFF
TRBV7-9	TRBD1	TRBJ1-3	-	TGTGCCAGCAGCTCCCAGACAGGGTCGTTTGACACCATATATTTT	CASSSQTGSFDTIYF
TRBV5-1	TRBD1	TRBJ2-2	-	TGCGCCAGCAGCTTGGGGGACTGGACAGGGAAGAACACCGGGGAGCTGTTTTTT	CASSLGDWTGKNTGELFF
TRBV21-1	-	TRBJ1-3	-	TGTGCCAGTGGACTGAACTCTGGAAACACCATATATTTT	CASGLNSGNTIYF
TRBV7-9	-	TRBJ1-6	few	TGTGCCAGCAGCTTAGGGGCAGGCGCCTATAATTCACCCCTCCACTTT	CASSLGAGAYNSPLHF
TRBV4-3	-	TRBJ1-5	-	TGCGCCAGCAGCCAAGGCGGGGTCGGGCAGCCCCAGCATTTT	CASSQGGVGQPQHF
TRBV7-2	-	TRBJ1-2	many	TGTGCCAGCAGCCGGGGACATGGAAGCTATGGCTACACCTTC	CASSRGHGSYGYTF